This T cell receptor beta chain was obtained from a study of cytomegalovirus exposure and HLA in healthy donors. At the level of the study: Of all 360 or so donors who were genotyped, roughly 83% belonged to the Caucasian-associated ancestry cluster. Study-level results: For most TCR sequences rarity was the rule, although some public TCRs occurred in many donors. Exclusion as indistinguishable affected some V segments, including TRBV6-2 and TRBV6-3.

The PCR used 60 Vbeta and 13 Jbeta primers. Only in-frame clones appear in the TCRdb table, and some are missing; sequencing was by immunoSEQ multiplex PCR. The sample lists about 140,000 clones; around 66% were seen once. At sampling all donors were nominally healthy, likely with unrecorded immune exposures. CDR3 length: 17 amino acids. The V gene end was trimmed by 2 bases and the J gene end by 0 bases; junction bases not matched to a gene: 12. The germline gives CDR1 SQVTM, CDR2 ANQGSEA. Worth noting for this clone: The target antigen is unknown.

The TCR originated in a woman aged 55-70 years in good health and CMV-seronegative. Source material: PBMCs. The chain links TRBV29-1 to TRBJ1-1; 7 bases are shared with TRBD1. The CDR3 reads CSVETPGQILMNTEAFF. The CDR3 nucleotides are TGCAGCGTTGAAACCCCGGGACAGATTCTCATGAACACTGAAGCTTTCTTT.